What follows are 28 T cell receptor beta chains derived from one specimen sequenced in a study of blood T cell repertoires in COVID-19. Profiling relied on immunoSEQ multiplex PCR, and the TCRdb table lists in-frame clones only, not all of them. The data hold a few hundred thousand clones, with about four fifths observed a single time. Input material: peripheral blood. These receptors came from a woman aged 55-70 years with acute or convalescent COVID-19.

V gene TRBV30 combines with J gene TRBJ1-1, with D uncertain. The CDR3 spans 12 residues. Germline loops: CDR1 GTSNPN, CDR2 SVGIG (reference sequence). Trimming took off 3 bases at V and 2 bases at J, with 7 bases between the two ends. This CDR3 is CAWSRHNTEAFF. The CDR3, as DNA: TGTGCCTGGAGCCGACACAACACTGAAGCTTTCTTT.

This chain links TRBV15 with TRBJ1-3, with D unclear. The CDR3 runs to 14 residues. Per germline, CDR1 LNHNV and CDR2 YYDKDF (reference sequence). V gave up 1 base and J gave up 4 bases, with 8 bases separating them. CDR3 loop: CATSRGDKGNTIYF. CDR3 nucleotides: TGTGCCACCAGCAGAGGTGACAAAGGAAACACCATATATTTT. Based on the CDR3 plus reference TRBV15 and TRBJ1-3, the full variable domain is DAMVIQNPRYQVTQFGKPVTLSCSQTLNHNVMYWYQQKSSQAPKLLFHYYDKDFNNEADTPDNFQSRRPNTSFCFLDIRSPGLGDTAMYLCATSRGDKGNTIYFGEGSWLTVV.

This chain links TRBV6-6 with TRBJ1-4; D remains ambiguous. The CDR3 spans 12 residues. CDR1 is MNHNY, CDR2 SVGAGI, per germline (reference sequence). The V and J ends lost 2 bases and 5 bases respectively, with 3 bases between them. CDR3 amino acids: CASSYGNEKLFF. CDR3 nucleotide sequence: TGTGCCAGCAGTTACGGCAATGAAAAACTGTTTTTT.

With regard to this clone: Distinct nucleotide sequences in the sample also encode this CDR3. This sequence joins TRBV10-3 and TRBJ1-6; D gene ambiguous. Germline CDR1 is ENHRY and CDR2 is SYGVKD. With 3 bases removed from V and 6 bases from J, the gap between germline ends came to 3 bases. The CDR3 sequence is 12 residues long. The CDR3 nucleotides are TGTGCCATCAGTGACGGTAATTCACCCCTCCACTTT. Protein: CAISDGNSPLHF.

The gene calls are TRBV18 and TRBJ2-5; D uncertain. The CDR3 contains 15 residues. The germline V gene encodes CDR1 KGHSH and CDR2 LQKENI. Trimming pared 2 bases from V and 1 base from J, leaving 11 bases between. CDR3 amino acids: CASSPSPLPQETQYF. The DNA for the CDR3 is TGTGCCAGCTCACCATCTCCTCTACCCCAAGAGACCCAGTACTTC. The full variable domain, rest sourced from reference TRBV18 and TRBJ2-5, is NAGVMQNPRHLVRRRGQEARLRCSPMKGHSHVYWYRQLPEEGLKFMVYLQKENIIDESGMPKERFSAEFPKEGPSILRIQQVVRGDSAAYFCASSPSPLPQETQYFGPGTRLLVL.

The genes are TRBV6-6 and TRBJ1-5, with D perhaps TRBD1 (6 bases). V lost 6 bases, J lost 7 bases, and 13 bases lay in between. CDR1 and CDR2 from the germline V gene are MNHNY and SVGAGI (reference sequence). The CDR3 contains 13 residues. CDR3 nucleotide sequence: TGTGCCAGCAGCAACAGGGTTGGACAGCCCCAGCATTTT. This encodes CASSNRVGQPQHF.

The CDR3 DNA follows: TGTGCCAGCAGCCGGGTTCCGGGGAGATATAATTCACCCCTCCACTTT. Amino acid sequence: CASSRVPGRYNSPLHF. This chain joins TRBV5-5 and TRBJ1-6; D uncertain. This CDR3 has 16 residues. Germline V gene lookup returns CDR1 SGHKS and CDR2 YYEKEE (reference sequence). The V end was cut by 4 bases, the J end by 4 bases, with 15 bases between.

This rearrangement joins TRBV5-1 to TRBJ2-3, with TRBD2 matching 9 bases. The CDR3 has 16 residues. CDR1 is SGHRS and CDR2 is YFSETQ in the germline V gene. Unmatched junction bases numbered 3, after V lost 0 bases and J lost 1 base. In nucleotides, the CDR3 is TGCGCCAGCAGCTTGGCGGGCGGGGGGGGCACAGATACGCAGTATTTT. Amino acids: CASSLAGGGGTDTQYF.

The chain uses TRBV28 and TRBJ1-6; a possible D gene is TRBD1 (5 bases). CDR1 and CDR2 from the germline V gene are MDHEN and SYDVKM. V lost 6 bases and J 6 bases, leaving 9 bases between the germline ends. This CDR3 contains 13 residues. The CDR3 nucleotides are TGTGCCAGCAGGGGGGGTTTTAATTCACCCCTCCACTTT. It is translated as CASRGGFNSPLHF.

This sequence joins TRBV20-1 and TRBJ1-2; 8 bases fit TRBD1. Looked up from germline, CDR1 is DFQATT and CDR2 is SNEGSKA (reference sequence). J was trimmed by 8 bases and V by 6 bases; bases with no gene match: 14. This CDR3 is 14 amino acids long. In DNA form, the CDR3 reads TGCAGTGCCAGTCCCCAGACAGGGGTCTGGGGCTACACCTTC. Protein product: CSASPQTGVWGYTF.

This clone was seen just once. The chain is built from TRBV11-2 and TRBJ2-3; 10 positions agree with TRBD2. The J segment lost 1 base and the V segment lost 4 bases, leaving 2 bases of the junction unmatched. This CDR3 spans 15 amino acids. The germline V gene has CDR1 SGHAT and CDR2 FQNNGV. For the CDR3, the DNA is TGTGCCAGCAGCTCCCTAGCGGGGGGCACAGATACGCAGTATTTT. Its protein product is CASSSLAGGTDTQYF.

The chain recombines TRBV28 with TRBJ1-1; D remains unclear. Trimming took off 6 bases at V and 0 bases at J, with 8 bases between the two ends. This CDR3 comprises 13 residues. Germline values: CDR1 MDHEN, CDR2 SYDVKM. This CDR3 reads CASREGMNTEAFF. The CDR3 DNA reads as TGTGCCAGCAGGGAGGGCATGAACACTGAAGCTTTCTTT.

V and J are TRBV28 and TRBJ1-5; maybe TRBD1 (5 bases). Trimming removed 6 bases at V and 3 bases at J, with 12 bases between. The CDR3 runs 14 residues. In germline, CDR1 is MDHEN, CDR2 SYDVKM. The CDR3 reads CASSWTDTNQPQHF. The CDR3 bases are TGTGCCAGCAGCTGGACGGACACCAATCAGCCCCAGCATTTT.

This chain links TRBV19 with TRBJ2-7; 7 bases map to TRBD1. V was pared by 2 bases and J by 4 bases, with 8 bases of the junction left unmatched. The CDR3 has 15 amino acids. Per germline, CDR1 LNHDA and CDR2 SQIVND (reference sequence). Here the CDR3 DNA reads TGTGCCAGTAGTATACAAGAGGGGGCTTCGTACGAGCAGTACTTC. Its protein product is CASSIQEGASYEQYF.

This clone has only one observation. V gene TRBV18 combines with J gene TRBJ1-2; 10 bases are shared with TRBD1. Germline trimming cut 3 bases from V and 5 bases from J; bases unmatched to any gene: 6. Looked up from germline, CDR1 is KGHSH and CDR2 is LQKENI. The CDR3 has 15 residues. The CDR3 DNA is TGTGCCAGCTCACCCAACGACAGGGGGCCGTATGGCTACACCTTC. This gives the protein CASSPNDRGPYGYTF. The full variable domain, its missing parts supplied by reference TRBV18 and TRBJ1-2, is NAGVMQNPRHLVRRRGQEARLRCSPMKGHSHVYWYRQLPEEGLKFMVYLQKENIIDESGMPKERFSAEFPKEGPSILRIQQVVRGDSAAYFCASSPNDRGPYGYTFGSGTRLTVV.

V is TRBV6-1 and J is TRBJ1-5, with TRBD1 identical over 7 bases. Germline CDR1 MNHNS, CDR2 SASEGT. Trimming removed 0 bases from V and 7 bases from J; junction bases left unmatched: 9. This CDR3 contains 16 residues. CDR3 coding DNA: TGTGCCAGCAGTGAAGCTGCAGGGGGGTCATGGCAGCCCCAGCATTTT. It codes for CASSEAAGGSWQPQHF.

The V and J genes are TRBV5-1 and TRBJ2-3; 10 nucleotides agree with TRBD2. Germline loops: CDR1 SGHRS, CDR2 YFSETQ. The CDR3 runs 16 residues. Trimming cost V 4 bases and J 0 bases; bases outside gene matches: 5. Written as DNA, the CDR3 is TGCGCCAGCAGCCTTAGCGGGGGGCCAAGCACAGATACGCAGTATTTT. Its protein is CASSLSGGPSTDTQYF.

The chain carries TRBV11-2 and TRBJ2-2, with D possibly being TRBD2 (6 bases). The CDR3 spans 13 residues. V lost 10 bases to trimming and J lost 4 bases, with 13 bases between them. From germline, CDR1 is SGHAT and CDR2 FQNNGV. CDR3 coding DNA: TGTGCCACCACCGGCGGGGTCACCGGGGAGCTGTTTTTT. Protein product: CATTGGVTGELFF.

The chain carries TRBV30 and TRBJ1-1; the D gene is possibly TRBD1 (6 bases). The CDR3 is 12 residues long. Germline values: CDR1 GTSNPN, CDR2 SVGIG (reference sequence). V shed 2 bases and J shed 4 bases, with 8 bases lying between them. CDR3 loop: CAWSPQGTEAFF. DNA for the CDR3: TGTGCCTGGAGTCCACAGGGCACTGAAGCTTTCTTT.

This rearrangement joins TRBV15 to TRBJ1-5, with no clear D. Trimming stripped 0 bases from V and 0 bases from J, with 6 bases between. The CDR3 loop spans 15 amino acids. CDR1 and CDR2 (germline): LNHNV, YYDKDF (reference sequence). The CDR3 loop reads CATSRDRNSNQPQHF. The CDR3 coding sequence is TGTGCCACCAGCAGAGACCGTAATAGCAATCAGCCCCAGCATTTT.

The chain couples TRBV2 to TRBJ2-1; 9 bases line up with TRBD2. Trimming at V came to 6 bases and at J to 7 bases, leaving 10 bases not matched to a gene. CDR3 size: 15 residues. Germline assignment: CDR1 SNHLY and CDR2 FYNNEI. Here the CDR3 DNA reads TGTGCCAGCAGACCCAGCGGGGGGCTTTTAAATGAGCAGTTCTTC. Its protein product is CASRPSGGLLNEQFF.

This chain uses TRBV6-5 with TRBJ2-1; D not certain. CDR3 length equals 13 residues. CDR1 MNHEY and CDR2 SVGAGI come from the germline V gene. V gave up 0 bases and J gave up 7 bases, with 7 bases separating them. CDR3 protein: CASSYSFSNEQFF. The CDR3 DNA follows: TGTGCCAGCAGTTACTCGTTCTCGAATGAGCAGTTCTTC.

The genes are TRBV13 and TRBJ2-1, with a tentative D call TRBD2 (7 bases). The V gene lost 1 base and the J gene lost 3 bases, with 10 bases spanning the gap. The germline V gene has CDR1 PRHDT and CDR2 FYEKMQ (reference sequence). The CDR3 extends over 15 amino acids. CDR3 bases: TGTGCCAGCAGCTTAGCCGGGGGGCTCTACAATGAGCAGTTCTTC. It specifies CASSLAGGLYNEQFF.

This rearrangement joins TRBV7-9 to TRBJ1-6; D remains ambiguous. The V end lost 1 base, the J end lost 9 bases, and 7 bases lay between the germline ends. The germline gives CDR1 SEHNR, CDR2 FQNEAQ (reference sequence). The CDR3 contains 13 residues. CDR3 sequence reads: CASSLGERSPLHF. In DNA, the CDR3 is TGTGCCAGCAGCTTAGGAGAGCGTTCACCCCTCCACTTT.

V usage is TRBV28 and J usage is TRBJ2-7; D ambiguous. CDR3 length: 14 residues. Germline V gives CDR1 MDHEN, CDR2 SYDVKM. With 5 bases removed from V and 0 bases from J, the gap between germline ends came to 11 bases. Here the CDR3 DNA reads TGTGCCAGCAGTCCGAACAGTGTCTCCTACGAGCAGTACTTC. Amino acid sequence: CASSPNSVSYEQYF. Drawing the rest from reference TRBV28 and TRBJ2-7, the complete variable domain is DVKVTQSSRYLVKRTGEKVFLECVQDMDHENMFWYRQDPGLGLRLIYFSYDVKMKEKGDIPEGYSVSREKKERFSLILESASTNQTSMYLCASSPNSVSYEQYFGPGTRLTVT.

This sequence joins TRBV3-1 (or the pseudogene TRBV3-2) and TRBJ1-1; D not resolved. The CDR3 loop spans 15 amino acids. Deletions cut 4 bases from V and 0 bases from J, with 12 bases between. Germline-derived CDR1 and CDR2 are LGHDT and YNNKEL (reference sequence). The CDR3 spells CASSLTLQLNTEAFF. The CDR3 nucleotides read TGTGCCAGCAGCCTTACCCTTCAGTTGAACACTGAAGCTTTCTTT.

This chain joins TRBV5-4 and TRBJ2-3; 9 bases are a match to TRBD2. CDR3 length: 17 amino acids. Germline V lookup: CDR1 SGHNT, CDR2 YYREEE (reference sequence). After removal of 4 bases from V and 0 bases from J, the junction contained 9 bases not matched to a gene. DNA for the CDR3: TGTGCCAGCAGCCCGGGGGCGGGGGGGCAAAGCACAGATACGCAGTATTTT. Its protein is CASSPGAGGQSTDTQYF.

The chain carries TRBV28 and TRBJ2-5; 7 bases are a match to TRBD1. This CDR3 comprises 15 residues. CDR1 and CDR2 (germline): MDHEN, SYDVKM. V was pared by 4 bases and J by 5 bases, with 10 bases of the junction left unmatched. This CDR3 reads CASSWGQLSVETQYF. Written as DNA, the CDR3 is TGTGCCAGCAGTTGGGGACAGCTTAGTGTCGAGACCCAGTACTTC.